This T cell receptor (beta chain) comes out of a study of metastatic and nonmetastatic thyroid tumors. Study in general: Comparative analysis of repertoires was undertaken across blood and tumor or nodule tissue obtained from malignant and benign thyroid patients. Study-wide findings and caveats: Malignant thyroid tumors reportedly had TCR beta diversity that was significantly higher than in benign nodules, in blood and tumor.

By its share, this clone is medium-sized. Its target is unknown. In the study's own analysis: A distant-metastasis classifier for papillary thyroid cancer was built using CDR3 differences across clinicopathological groups. TCRdb recomputed clones from the PCR reads via MiXCR. What appears here as the V and J calls and clone size reflects TCRdb's work, not the paper's. The data show some 6,800 clones, 3.3% seen once. CDR1 is LNHDA, CDR2 SQIVND, per germline (reference sequence). V was pared by 4 bases and J by 10 bases, with 7 bases of the junction left unmatched. The CDR3 spans 14 residues. Until they underwent thyroid surgery, no patient had received any treatment.

Sample: tumor tissue. The clonotype comes from a female donor with papillary thyroid cancer or a benign thyroid nodule (not recorded which). Some clones in this sample may be carry-over from other donors' samples. The chain combines TRBV19 with TRBJ1-6, with 7 bases aligning to TRBD1. The CDR3 reads CASSTGQSLSPLHF. CDR3 coding DNA: TGTGCCAGTAGTACGGGACAGTCTCTCTCACCCCTCCACTTT.